This T cell receptor (beta chain) was identified during a study of blood T cell repertoires in COVID-19. Study overall: The United States, Italy and Spain provided the acute and convalescent COVID-19 samples. PBMCs, B-cell-depleted T cells, or T cells were the source of the cDNA or gDNA that made up the material.

V was pared by 5 bases and J by 8 bases, with 9 bases between. Germline CDR1 and CDR2: LGHDT and YNNKEL (reference sequence). The CDR3 contains 11 residues. Under the authors' procedure: Amplification from reference gene primers served as the basis for estimated nucleated cell counts. The assay was immunoSEQ multiplex PCR, and TCRdb's table has in-frame clones only and misses some. V, J and clone size derive from that table, while D and trimming were established from the DNA sequence. The sample lists roughly 140,000 clones, less than 90% occurring once. This TCR came from a human donor in a cohort sampled during active COVID-19. The chain links TRBV3-1 (or the pseudogene TRBV3-2) to TRBJ1-2, with D possibly matching TRBD1 (6 bases). The sequenced sample consisted of peripheral blood. CDR3 sequence reads: CASSGGSGYTF. The DNA of the CDR3 is TGTGCCAGCAGCGGGGGCTCGGGCTACACCTTC.